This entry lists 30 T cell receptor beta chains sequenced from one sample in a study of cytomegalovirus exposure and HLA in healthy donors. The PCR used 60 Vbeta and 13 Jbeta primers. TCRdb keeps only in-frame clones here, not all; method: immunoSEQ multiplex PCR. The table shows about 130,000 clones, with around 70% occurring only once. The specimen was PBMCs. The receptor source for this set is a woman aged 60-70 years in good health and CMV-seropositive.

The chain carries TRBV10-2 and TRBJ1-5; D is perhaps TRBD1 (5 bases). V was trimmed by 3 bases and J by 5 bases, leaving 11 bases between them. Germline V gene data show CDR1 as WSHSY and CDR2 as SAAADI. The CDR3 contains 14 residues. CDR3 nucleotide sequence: TGCGCCAGCAGTGAATGGCAGGGTCATCAGCCCCAGCATTTT. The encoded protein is CASSEWQGHQPQHF.

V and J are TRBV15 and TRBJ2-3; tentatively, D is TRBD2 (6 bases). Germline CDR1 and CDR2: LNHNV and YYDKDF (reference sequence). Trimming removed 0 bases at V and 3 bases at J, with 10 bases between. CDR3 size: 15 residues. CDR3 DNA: TGTGCCACCAGCAGAGATTGGACTAATACAGATACGCAGTATTTT. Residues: CATSRDWTNTDTQYF.

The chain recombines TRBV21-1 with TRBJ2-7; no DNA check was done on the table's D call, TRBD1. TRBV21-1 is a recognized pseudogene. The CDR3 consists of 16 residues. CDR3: CASSARDRAFSYEQYF. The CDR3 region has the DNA TGTGCCAGCAGCGCTCGGGACAGGGCCTTCTCCTACGAGCAGTACTTC.

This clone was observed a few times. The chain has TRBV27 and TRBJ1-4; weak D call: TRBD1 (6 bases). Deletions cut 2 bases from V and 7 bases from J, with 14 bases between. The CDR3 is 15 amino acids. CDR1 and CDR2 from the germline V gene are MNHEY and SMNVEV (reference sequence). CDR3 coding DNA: TGTGCCAGCAGTTTAATGGCAGGGGTTACTGAAAAACTGTTTTTT. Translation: CASSLMAGVTEKLFF.

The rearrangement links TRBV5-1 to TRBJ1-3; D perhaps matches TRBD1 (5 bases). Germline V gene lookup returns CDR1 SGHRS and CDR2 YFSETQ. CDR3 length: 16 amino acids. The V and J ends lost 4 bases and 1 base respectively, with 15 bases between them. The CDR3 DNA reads TGCGCCAGCAGCGAACTCCAGGGAGGATCTGGAAACACCATATATTTT. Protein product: CASSELQGGSGNTIYF.

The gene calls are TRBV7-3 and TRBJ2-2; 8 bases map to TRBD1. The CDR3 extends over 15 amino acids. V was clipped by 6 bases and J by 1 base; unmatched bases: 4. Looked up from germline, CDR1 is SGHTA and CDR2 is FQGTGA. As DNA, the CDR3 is TGTGCCAGCAGACGAGGGACAGGGAACACCGGGGAGCTGTTTTTT. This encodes CASRRGTGNTGELFF.

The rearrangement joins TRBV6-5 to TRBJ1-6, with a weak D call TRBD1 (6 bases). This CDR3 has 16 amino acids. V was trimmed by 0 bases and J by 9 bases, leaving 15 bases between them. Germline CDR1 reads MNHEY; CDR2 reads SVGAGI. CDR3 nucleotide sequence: TGTGCCAGCAGTTACTCGCCCAGGGTGGACAGTTCACCCCTCCACTTT. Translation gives CASSYSPRVDSSPLHF.

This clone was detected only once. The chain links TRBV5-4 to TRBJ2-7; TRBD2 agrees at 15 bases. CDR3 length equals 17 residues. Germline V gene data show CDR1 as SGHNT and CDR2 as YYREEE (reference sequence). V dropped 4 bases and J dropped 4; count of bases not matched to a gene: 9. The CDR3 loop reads CASSPGTSGGIWYEQYF. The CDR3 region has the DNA TGTGCCAGCAGCCCCGGGACTAGCGGGGGGATTTGGTACGAGCAGTACTTC.

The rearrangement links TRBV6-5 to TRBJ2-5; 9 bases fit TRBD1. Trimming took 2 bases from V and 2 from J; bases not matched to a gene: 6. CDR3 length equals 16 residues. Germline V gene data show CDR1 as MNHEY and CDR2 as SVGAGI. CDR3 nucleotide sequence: TGTGCCAGCAGTTACACGGGGACAGGGTTTCAAGAGACCCAGTACTTC. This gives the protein CASSYTGTGFQETQYF.

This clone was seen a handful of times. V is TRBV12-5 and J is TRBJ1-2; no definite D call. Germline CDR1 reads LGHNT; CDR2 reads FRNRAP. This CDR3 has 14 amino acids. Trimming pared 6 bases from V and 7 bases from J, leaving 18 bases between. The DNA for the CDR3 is TGTGCTAGTGGGGCCCTCGGGGTTGGTGGTGGCTACACCTTC. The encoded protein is CASGALGVGGGYTF.

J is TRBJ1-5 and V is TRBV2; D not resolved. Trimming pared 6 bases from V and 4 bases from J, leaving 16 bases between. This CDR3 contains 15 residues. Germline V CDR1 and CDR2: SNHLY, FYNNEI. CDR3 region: CASSADPPGNQPQHF. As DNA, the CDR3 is TGTGCCAGCAGCGCGGACCCCCCGGGGAATCAGCCCCAGCATTTT.

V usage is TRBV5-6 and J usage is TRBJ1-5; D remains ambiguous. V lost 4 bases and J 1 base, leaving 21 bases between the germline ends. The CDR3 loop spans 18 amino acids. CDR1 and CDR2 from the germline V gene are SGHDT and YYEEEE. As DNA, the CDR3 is TGTGCCAGCAGCGAGGAGGGCCCCCTAAAAGGAAGCAATCAGCCCCAGCATTTT. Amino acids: CASSEEGPLKGSNQPQHF.

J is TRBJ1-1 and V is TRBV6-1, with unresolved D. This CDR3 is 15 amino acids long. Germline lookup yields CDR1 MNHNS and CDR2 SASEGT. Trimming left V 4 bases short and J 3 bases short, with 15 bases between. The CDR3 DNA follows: TGTGCCAGCAGTGCTTTTGCATCTATGGACACTGAAGCTTTCTTT. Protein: CASSAFASMDTEAFF.

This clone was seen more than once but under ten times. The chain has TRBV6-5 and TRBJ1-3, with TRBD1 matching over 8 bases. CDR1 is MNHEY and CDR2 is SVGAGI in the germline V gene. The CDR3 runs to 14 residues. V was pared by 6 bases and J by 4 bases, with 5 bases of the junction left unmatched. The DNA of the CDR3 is TGTGCCAGCAGACCGGGACAGGAAGGAAACACCATATATTTT. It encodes CASRPGQEGNTIYF.

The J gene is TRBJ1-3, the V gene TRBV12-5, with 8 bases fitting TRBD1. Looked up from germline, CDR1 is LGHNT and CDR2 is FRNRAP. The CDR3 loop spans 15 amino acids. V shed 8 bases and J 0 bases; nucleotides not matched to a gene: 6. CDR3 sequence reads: CASSQGAISGNTIYF. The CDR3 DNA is TGTGCTAGTTCCCAGGGGGCGATCTCTGGAAACACCATATATTTT.

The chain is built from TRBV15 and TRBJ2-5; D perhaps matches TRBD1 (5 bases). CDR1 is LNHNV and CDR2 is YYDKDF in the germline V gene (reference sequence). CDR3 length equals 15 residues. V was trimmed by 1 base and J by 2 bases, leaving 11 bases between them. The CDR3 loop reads CATSRAGQGQETQYF. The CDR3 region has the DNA TGTGCCACCAGCAGAGCCGGGCAGGGTCAAGAGACCCAGTACTTC. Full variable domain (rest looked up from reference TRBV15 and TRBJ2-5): DAMVIQNPRYQVTQFGKPVTLSCSQTLNHNVMYWYQQKSSQAPKLLFHYYDKDFNNEADTPDNFQSRRPNTSFCFLDIRSPGLGDTAMYLCATSRAGQGQETQYFGPGTRLLVL.

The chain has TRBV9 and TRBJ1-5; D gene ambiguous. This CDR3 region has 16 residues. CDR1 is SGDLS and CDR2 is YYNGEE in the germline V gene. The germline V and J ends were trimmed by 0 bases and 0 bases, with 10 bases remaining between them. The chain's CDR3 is CASSVGSGYSNQPQHF. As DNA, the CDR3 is TGTGCCAGCAGCGTAGGGTCAGGTTATAGCAATCAGCCCCAGCATTTT.

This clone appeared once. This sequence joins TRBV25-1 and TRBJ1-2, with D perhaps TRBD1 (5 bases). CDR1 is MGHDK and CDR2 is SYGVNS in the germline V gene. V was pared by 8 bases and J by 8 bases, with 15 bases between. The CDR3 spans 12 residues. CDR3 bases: TGTGCCAGCCGCTTGGGGGGTGGAGGCTACACCTTC. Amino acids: CASRLGGGGYTF.

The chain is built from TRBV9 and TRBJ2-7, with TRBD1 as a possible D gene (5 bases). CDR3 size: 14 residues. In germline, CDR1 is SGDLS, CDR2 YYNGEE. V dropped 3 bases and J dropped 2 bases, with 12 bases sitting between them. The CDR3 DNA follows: TGTGCCAGCAGCGCCGAGGCAGGGACCTACGAGCAGTACTTC. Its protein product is CASSAEAGTYEQYF.

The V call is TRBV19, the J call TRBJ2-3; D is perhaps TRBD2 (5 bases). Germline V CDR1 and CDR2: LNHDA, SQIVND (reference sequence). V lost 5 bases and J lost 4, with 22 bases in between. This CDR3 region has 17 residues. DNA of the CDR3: TGTGCCAGTAGTCCTCCCGGGGTGGCAGTCGGCGCAGATACGCAGTATTTT. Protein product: CASSPPGVAVGADTQYF.

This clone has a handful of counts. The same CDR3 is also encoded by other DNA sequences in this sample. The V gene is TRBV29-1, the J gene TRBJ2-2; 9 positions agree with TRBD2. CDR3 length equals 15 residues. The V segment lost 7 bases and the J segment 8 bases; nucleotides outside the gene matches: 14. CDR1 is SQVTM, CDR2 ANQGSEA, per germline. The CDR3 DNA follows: TGCAGCGCCGGGGGACTAGCCGGTGAACAAGGGGAGCTGTTTTTT. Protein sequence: CSAGGLAGEQGELFF.

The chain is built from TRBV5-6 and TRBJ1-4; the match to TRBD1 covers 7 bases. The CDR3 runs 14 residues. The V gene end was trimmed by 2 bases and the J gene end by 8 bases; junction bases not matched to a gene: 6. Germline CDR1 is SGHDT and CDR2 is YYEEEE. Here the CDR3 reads CASSFRGGGEKLFF. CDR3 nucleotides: TGTGCCAGCAGCTTCAGAGGGGGCGGAGAAAAACTGTTTTTT. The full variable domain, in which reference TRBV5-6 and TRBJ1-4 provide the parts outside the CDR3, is DAGVTQSPTHLIKTRGQQVTLRCSPKSGHDTVSWYQQALGQGPQFIFQYYEEEERQRGNFPDRFSGHQFPNYSSELNVNALLLGDSALYLCASSFRGGGEKLFFGSGTQLSVL.

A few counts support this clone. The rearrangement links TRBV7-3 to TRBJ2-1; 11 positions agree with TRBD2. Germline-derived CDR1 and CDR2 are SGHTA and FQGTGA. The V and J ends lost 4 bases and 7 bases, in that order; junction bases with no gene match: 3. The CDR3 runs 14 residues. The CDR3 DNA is TGTGCCAGCAGCTCGTTAGCGGGGGGGAATGAGCAGTTCTTC. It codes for CASSSLAGGNEQFF. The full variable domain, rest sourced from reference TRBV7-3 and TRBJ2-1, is GAGVSQTPSNKVTEKGKYVELRCDPISGHTALYWYRQSLGQGPEFLIYFQGTGAADDSGLPNDRFFAVRPEGSVSTLKIQRTERGDSAVYLCASSSLAGGNEQFFGPGTRLTVL.

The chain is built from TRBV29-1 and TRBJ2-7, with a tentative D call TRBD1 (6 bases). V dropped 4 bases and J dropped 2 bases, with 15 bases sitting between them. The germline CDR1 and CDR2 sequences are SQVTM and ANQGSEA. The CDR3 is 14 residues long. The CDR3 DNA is TGCAGCGTTGGCAAAGGGGGTCATGCCTACGAGCAGTACTTC. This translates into CSVGKGGHAYEQYF.

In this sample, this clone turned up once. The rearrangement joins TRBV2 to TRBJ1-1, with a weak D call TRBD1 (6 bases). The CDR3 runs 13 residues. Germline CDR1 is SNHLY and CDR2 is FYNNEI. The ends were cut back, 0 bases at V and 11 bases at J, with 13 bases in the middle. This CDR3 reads CASSEAGGRKAFF. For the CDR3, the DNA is TGTGCCAGCAGTGAAGCGGGGGGGCGCAAGGCTTTCTTT.

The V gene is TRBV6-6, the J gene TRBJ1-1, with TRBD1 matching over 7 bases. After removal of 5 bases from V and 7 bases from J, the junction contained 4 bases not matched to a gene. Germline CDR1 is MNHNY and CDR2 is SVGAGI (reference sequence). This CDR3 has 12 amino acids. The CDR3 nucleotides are TGTGCCAGCAGTAAGGGACAGCTTGAAGCTTTCTTT. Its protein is CASSKGQLEAFF.

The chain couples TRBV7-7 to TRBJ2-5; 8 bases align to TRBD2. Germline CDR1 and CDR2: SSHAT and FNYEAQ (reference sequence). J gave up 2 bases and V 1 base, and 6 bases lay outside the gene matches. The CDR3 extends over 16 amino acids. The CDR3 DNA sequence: TGTGCCAGCAGCTTAGGTCCAGCGGGGGCACAAGAGACCCAGTACTTC. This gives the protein CASSLGPAGAQETQYF.

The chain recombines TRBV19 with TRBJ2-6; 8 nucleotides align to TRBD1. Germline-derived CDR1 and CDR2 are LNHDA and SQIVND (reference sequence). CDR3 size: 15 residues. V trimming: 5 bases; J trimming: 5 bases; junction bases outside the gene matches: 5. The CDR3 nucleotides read TGTGCCAGTAGTCTCAGACAGGGGAGGGCCAACGTCCTGACTTTC. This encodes CASSLRQGRANVLTF.

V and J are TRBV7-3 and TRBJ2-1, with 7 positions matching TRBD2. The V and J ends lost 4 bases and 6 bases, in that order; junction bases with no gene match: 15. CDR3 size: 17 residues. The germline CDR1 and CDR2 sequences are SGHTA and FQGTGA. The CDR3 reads CASSSSLRLAGGNEQFF. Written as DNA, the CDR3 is TGTGCCAGCAGCTCCTCCCTCCGACTAGCTGGAGGCAATGAGCAGTTCTTC.

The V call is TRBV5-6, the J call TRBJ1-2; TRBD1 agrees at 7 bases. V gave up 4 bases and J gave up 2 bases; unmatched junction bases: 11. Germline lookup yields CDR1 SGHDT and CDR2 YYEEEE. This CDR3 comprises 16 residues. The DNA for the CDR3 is TGTGCCAGCAGCGAGGGACAGACCCATGCGAACTATGGCTACACCTTC. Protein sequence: CASSEGQTHANYGYTF.